This T cell receptor (beta chain) was retrieved from a study of molecular identifiers for immune sequencing clone quantification. Overall study findings and caveats: Effector cells had over 98% of their molecules in clones above 20 RNA copies, while naive cells had under 1%.

In TCRdb, the PCR reads were re-called with MiXCR into one record per CDR3 protein. The sample shows about 640,000 distinct CDR3 sequences, 20% of them seen only once. In its sample, this clonotype was seen many times. Its antigen remains unknown. This clonotype was sampled from a human donor in good health. Some libraries in this study had Jurkat cell RNA spiked in. The source material was naive CD8+ T cells from blood, with Jurkat cell RNA spiked in. The subset denotes: FACS-sorted CD8+CD4-CCR7+CD45RA+ naive T cells.

The CDR3 bases are TGTGCCAGCAGCCACGAAGAGACCCAGTACTTC. Its translation is CASSHEETQYF. This chain connects TRBV4-2 to TRBJ2-5; D is uncertain. Trimming removed 3 bases from V and 3 bases from J, with 2 bases in between. This CDR3 comprises 11 residues. Germline CDR1 and CDR2: LGHNA and YNFKEQ.